One and the same sample provided the 26 T cell receptor beta chains below, sequenced in a study of cytotoxic CD8 clonotypes in ibrutinib-treated CLL (dated by TCRdb to the early 2020s). Library method: the immunoSEQ multiplex PCR assay. In its TCRdb copy, this immuneACCESS table keeps in-frame sequences only and misses some clones. Where compared with another copy, unresolved V genes explain less than half of these, and the others have no known cause. The table for this sample lists 100,000 to 150,000 clones; approximately 83% of them were counted only once. The ten top clones hold over 2% of the sample. The label giving this sample's time point can be read as: 20 to 30 months on ibrutinib. The sequencing here drew on PBMCs, taken after 24 months of ibrutinib treatment. These receptor sequences come from a human donor with chronic lymphocytic leukemia.

This chain links TRBV19 with TRBJ2-2; D might be TRBD2 (6 bases). Trimming stripped 11 bases from V and 1 base from J, with 20 bases between. CDR3 size: 16 residues. In germline, CDR1 is LNHDA, CDR2 SQIVND (reference sequence). The CDR3 DNA reads as TGTGCCTCCCCGGGGATAGCGGAGATGAACACCGGGGAGCTGTTTTTT. Its translation: CASPGIAEMNTGELFF. Based on the CDR3 plus reference TRBV19 and TRBJ2-2, the full variable domain is DGGITQSPKYLFRKEGQNVTLSCEQNLNHDAMYWYRQDPGQGLRLIYYSQIVNDFQKGDIAEGYSVSREKKESFPLTVTSAQKNPTAFYLCASPGIAEMNTGELFFGEGSRLTVL.

This rearrangement joins TRBV7-8 to TRBJ1-2, with D hard to call. CDR3 length: 15 amino acids. Germline-derived CDR1 and CDR2 are SGHVS and FQNEAQ. V was shortened by 5 bases and J by 4 bases, with 17 bases between the two germline ends. The CDR3 bases are TGTGCCAGCAGCCCTAAGGGTCTAGGTTTCTATGGCTACACCTTC. It translates to CASSPKGLGFYGYTF.

The chain carries TRBV15 and TRBJ1-4; 9 nucleotides match TRBD1. The germline gives CDR1 LNHNV, CDR2 YYDKDF (reference sequence). The CDR3 is made up of 16 amino acids. J gave up 5 bases and V 5 bases, and 9 bases lay outside the gene matches. The CDR3 loop reads CATSSGGDRVNEKLFF. In DNA form, the CDR3 reads TGTGCCACCAGCTCCGGGGGGGACAGGGTCAATGAAAAACTGTTTTTT.

The chain carries TRBV5-1 and TRBJ2-1, with 9 bases that match TRBD2. The V gene end was trimmed by 0 bases and the J gene end by 5 bases; junction bases not matched to a gene: 3. The length of the CDR3 is 15 residues. Germline CDR1 and CDR2: SGHRS and YFSETQ. Here the CDR3 DNA reads TGCGCCAGCAGCTTGGGTAGCGGGAGAAACAATGAGCAGTTCTTC. Protein: CASSLGSGRNNEQFF.

The V gene is TRBV5-4, the J gene TRBJ2-1; D uncertain. The V gene's germline CDR1 is SGHNT and CDR2 YYREEE (reference sequence). V lost 3 bases and J 4 bases, leaving 11 bases between the germline ends. This CDR3 comprises 14 residues. The CDR3 reads CASSSASNYNEQFF. CDR3 in DNA: TGTGCCAGCAGCTCCGCATCGAATTACAATGAGCAGTTCTTC.

The V call is TRBV9, the J call TRBJ2-7; D might be TRBD1 (6 bases). V was pared by 1 base and J by 0 bases, with 8 bases between. The germline V gene encodes CDR1 SGDLS and CDR2 YYNGEE. This CDR3 comprises 14 residues. In nucleotides, the CDR3 is TGTGCCAGCAGCGTACCGGACAGCTCCTACGAGCAGTACTTC. Translated, it gives CASSVPDSSYEQYF.

The CDR3 region has the DNA TGCGCCAGCAGCCAAGCAGGACTGTCGGGGCGGGAGACCCAGTACTTC. Protein: CASSQAGLSGRETQYF. The chain recombines TRBV4-3 with TRBJ2-5, with D perhaps given as TRBD1 or TRBD2 (5 bases each). Germline-derived CDR1 and CDR2 are LGHNA and YSLEER. The CDR3 spans 16 residues. With 1 base removed from V and 5 bases from J, the gap between germline ends came to 17 bases.

V and J are TRBV29-1 and TRBJ1-1; D is unclear. V lost 7 bases, J lost 0 bases, and 15 bases lay in between. This CDR3 is built from 14 residues. Germline loops: CDR1 SQVTM, CDR2 ANQGSEA. DNA for the CDR3: TGCAGCGCCTCGGTGTCTACGATGAACACTGAAGCTTTCTTT. This sequence encodes CSASVSTMNTEAFF.

This sequence joins TRBV9 and TRBJ1-2; D gene unclear. Per the germline V gene, CDR1 is SGDLS and CDR2 is YYNGEE. V shed 0 bases and J shed 5 bases, with 14 bases lying between them. The CDR3 covers 15 residues. In DNA, the CDR3 is TGTGCCAGCAGCGTAGAGGAGGGTGGGAGATATGGCTACACCTTC. As protein: CASSVEEGGRYGYTF.

The chain couples TRBV5-1 to TRBJ2-7, with TRBD1 matching 9 bases. The CDR3 length is 15 residues. CDR1 SGHRS and CDR2 YFSETQ come from the germline V gene. V shed 0 bases and J 4 bases; nucleotides not matched to a gene: 5. CDR3 bases: TGCGCCAGCAGCTTGGCCGTGACAGGGGGTTACGAGCAGTACTTC. Translated: CASSLAVTGGYEQYF.

This rearrangement joins TRBV28 to TRBJ2-5; 9 nucleotides line up with TRBD1. This CDR3 contains 15 residues. The germline gives CDR1 MDHEN, CDR2 SYDVKM. V lost 3 bases, J lost 4 bases, and 6 bases stayed unmatched. The CDR3 here is CASSFSGQGRETQYF. The CDR3 bases are TGTGCCAGCAGTTTCTCGGGACAGGGAAGAGAGACCCAGTACTTC.

In DNA form, the CDR3 reads TGTGCCAGCAGTTGGGGACGGGGAAACACCATATATTTT. Amino acid sequence: CASSWGRGNTIYF. J is TRBJ1-3 and V is TRBV6-5; possible D gene TRBD1, 5 bases. Germline CDR1 and CDR2: MNHEY and SVGAGI. V lost 4 bases to trimming and J lost 4 bases, with 8 bases between them. The CDR3 extends over 13 amino acids.

The rearrangement uses TRBV28 and TRBJ2-7, with unresolved D. Looked up from germline, CDR1 is MDHEN and CDR2 is SYDVKM. Deletions cut 7 bases from V and 2 bases from J, with 15 bases between. This CDR3 region has 14 residues. The CDR3 DNA reads as TGTGCCAGCAACTCAAGGCCGGAAACCTACGAGCAGTACTTC. This sequence encodes CASNSRPETYEQYF.

This chain connects TRBV7-2 to TRBJ2-5, with D hard to call. This CDR3 spans 14 amino acids. Trimming took 4 bases from V and 5 from J, leaving 14 bases between them. Germline CDR1 and CDR2: SGHTA and FQGNSA. CDR3 DNA sequence: TGTGCCAGCAGCTGGCCACCCGGGCGGGAGACCCAGTACTTC. Its translation is CASSWPPGRETQYF.

This chain connects TRBV7-2 to TRBJ2-2; the D gene is possibly TRBD1 (6 bases). CDR3 length: 14 amino acids. The V gene lost 5 bases and the J gene lost 4 bases, with 11 bases spanning the gap. In germline, CDR1 is SGHTA, CDR2 FQGNSA. The CDR3 region has the DNA TGTGCCAGCAGCGGTCAAGGGGGCACCGGGGAGCTGTTTTTT. This encodes CASSGQGGTGELFF.

This clone occurred once. J is TRBJ1-1 and V is TRBV30, with TRBD1 matching 9 bases. The CDR3 consists of 12 residues. J gave up 7 bases and V 7 bases, and 7 bases lay outside the gene matches. Germline CDR1 is GTSNPN and CDR2 is SVGIG (reference sequence). CDR3 loop: CASSGTGIEAFF. The CDR3 DNA follows: TGTGCCTCCTCCGGGACAGGGATTGAAGCTTTCTTT.

The chain uses TRBV5-8 and TRBJ2-7; TRBD1 is a possible D gene (5 bases). V lost 2 bases, J lost 3 bases, and 18 bases lay in between. Per the germline V gene, CDR1 is SGHTS and CDR2 is YDEGEE. This CDR3 region has 16 residues. CDR3 residues: CASSLPEMTDSYEQYF. In nucleotides, the CDR3 is TGTGCCAGCAGCTTACCCGAGATGACAGACAGCTACGAGCAGTACTTC.

The chain is built from TRBV7-3 and TRBJ2-1; D gene unclear. The germline V gene encodes CDR1 SGHTA and CDR2 FQGTGA. The CDR3 length is 13 residues. V lost 5 bases and J lost 6, with 11 bases in between. The chain's CDR3 is CASSLGTPNEQFF. The CDR3, as DNA: TGTGCCAGCAGCCTCGGTACCCCCAATGAGCAGTTCTTC.

The chain combines TRBV5-1 with TRBJ1-3, with D hard to call. The CDR3 consists of 14 residues. CDR1 SGHRS and CDR2 YFSETQ come from the germline V gene. V was shortened by 0 bases and J by 2 bases, with 6 bases between the two germline ends. Here the CDR3 DNA reads TGCGCCAGCAGCTTGGGCTATACTGGAAACACCATATATTTT. As protein: CASSLGYTGNTIYF. Looking up the rest from reference TRBV5-1 and TRBJ1-3 gives the full variable domain: KAGVTQTPRYLIKTRGQQVTLSCSPISGHRSVSWYQQTPGQGLQFLFEYFSETQRNKGNFPGRFSGRQFSNSRSEMNVSTLELGDSALYLCASSLGYTGNTIYFGEGSWLTVV.

CDR3 coding DNA: TGTGCCAGCAAGATGGTCTGGAACACTGAAGCTTTCTTT. Protein: CASKMVWNTEAFF. The chain carries TRBV27 and TRBJ1-1; D is unresolved. The CDR3 has 13 amino acids. The V gene's germline CDR1 is MNHEY and CDR2 SMNVEV (reference sequence). V shed 7 bases and J shed 1 base, with 10 bases lying between them.

V and J are TRBV7-3 and TRBJ2-1, with TRBD2 identical over 9 bases. After removal of 5 bases from V and 2 bases from J, the junction contained 16 bases not matched to a gene. The CDR3 has 19 amino acids. CDR1 is SGHTA and CDR2 is FQGTGA in the germline V gene. The CDR3 loop reads CASSPYGAGGPSTYNEQFF. For the CDR3, the DNA is TGTGCCAGCAGCCCTTACGGCGCGGGGGGGCCTTCGACCTACAATGAGCAGTTCTTC.

In this sample, this clone turned up a few times. The CDR3 sequence: CASSPRTSGGPRQSRTQYF. CDR3 DNA sequence: TGTGCCAGCAGCCCCCGGACTAGCGGGGGGCCCCGCCAGAGTCGTACGCAGTATTTT. The chain recombines TRBV5-6 with TRBJ2-3; TRBD2 aligns across 14 bases. This CDR3 is built from 19 residues. The V gene end was trimmed by 4 bases and the J gene end by 8 bases; junction bases not matched to a gene: 18. Germline CDR1 and CDR2: SGHDT and YYEEEE.

This clone has a handful of counts. This rearrangement joins TRBV7-2 to TRBJ2-2, with unresolved D. Looked up from germline, CDR1 is SGHTA and CDR2 is FQGNSA. V was clipped by 5 bases and J by 4 bases, with 14 bases between them. The CDR3 covers 15 residues. The CDR3: CASSPFVGRTGELFF. CDR3 nucleotides: TGTGCCAGCAGCCCATTCGTAGGCCGCACCGGGGAGCTGTTTTTT. Full variable domain (outside the CDR3, taken from reference TRBV7-2 and TRBJ2-2): GAGVSQSPSNKVTEKGKDVELRCDPISGHTALYWYRQSLGQGLEFLIYFQGNSAPDKSGLPSDRFSAERTGGSVSTLTIQRTQQEDSAVYLCASSPFVGRTGELFFGEGSRLTVL.

The DNA of the CDR3 is TGCAGCGTTGAAAGGACTAGCAATGAGCAGTTCTTC. Amino acids: CSVERTSNEQFF. The chain is built from TRBV29-1 and TRBJ2-1; 7 bases are shared with TRBD2. CDR1 is SQVTM and CDR2 is ANQGSEA in the germline V gene. J gave up 6 bases and V 2 bases, and 1 base lay outside the gene matches. This CDR3 is built from 12 residues.

The CDR3 protein is CASSQPRGGPYEQYF. In nucleotides, the CDR3 is TGCGCCAGCAGCCAACCGAGAGGGGGCCCTTACGAGCAGTACTTC. This rearrangement joins TRBV4-1 to TRBJ2-7, with TRBD1 matching over 7 bases. The CDR3 extends over 15 amino acids. V trimming: 2 bases; J trimming: 4 bases; junction bases outside the gene matches: 8. In germline, CDR1 is MGHRA, CDR2 YSYEKL.

The V call is TRBV7-8, the J call TRBJ1-5, with no clear D. Trimming removed 5 bases from V and 2 bases from J, with 13 bases in between. The CDR3 consists of 15 residues. Germline values: CDR1 SGHVS, CDR2 FQNEAQ. The CDR3 spells CASSPSDGRNQPQHF. The CDR3 DNA is TGTGCCAGCAGCCCCTCGGACGGGCGCAATCAGCCCCAGCATTTT.